Listed here are 11 T cell receptor beta chains from one sample, sequenced in a study of vaccination and CD4 T cells after COVID-19. These receptors' antigens are unknown. Sample treatment: approximately 9-day PBMC culture with coronavirus spike peptide pools or control peptides (ViraFEST assay). Cultured CD4+ T-cell DNA underwent Oncomine TCR Beta short-read sequencing. MiXCR, applied by TCRdb to the PCR reads, yields one record per CDR3 protein. The sample has 10,000 to 15,000 distinct CDR3 sequences, around half seen once. The sample consisted of CD4+ T cells from blood, cultured in vitro. These receptors came from a human donor who had recovered from COVID-19.

The chain carries TRBV7-3 and TRBJ2-1; D might be TRBD2 (6 bases). Germline-derived CDR1 and CDR2 are SGHTA and FQGTGA. The CDR3 loop spans 13 amino acids. Trimming took 2 bases from V and 10 from J, leaving 12 bases between them. CDR3: CASSLSAGAEQFF. CDR3 nucleotides: TGTGCCAGCAGCTTATCAGCGGGCGCAGAGCAGTTCTTC.

This clonotype appeared a single time. The rearrangement joins TRBV15 to TRBJ1-6; D not certain. The V and J ends lost 1 base and 15 bases respectively, with 19 bases between them. This CDR3 is 15 amino acids long. Germline V CDR1 and CDR2: LNHNV, YYDKDF (reference sequence). The CDR3 is CATSRGGRFQQLLHF. In DNA, the CDR3 is TGTGCCACCAGCAGAGGGGGTCGGTTTCAACAACTCCTCCACTTT.

This clonotype was found a few times. This chain connects TRBV18 to TRBJ2-5; a possible D gene is TRBD2 (7 bases). The CDR3 sequence is 17 residues long. Trimming removed 0 bases at V and 3 bases at J, with 17 bases between. The germline V gene has CDR1 KGHSH and CDR2 LQKENI. The CDR3 nucleotides read TGTGCCAGCTCACCACCGGTGGGGGGGCAGGCGGAAGAGACCCAGTACTTC. This translates into CASSPPVGGQAEETQYF.

This clonotype is a singleton in its sample. J is TRBJ2-5 and V is TRBV7-9, with no clear D. The germline CDR1 and CDR2 sequences are SEHNR and FQNEAQ (reference sequence). V lost 5 bases to trimming and J lost 7 bases, with 23 bases between them. This CDR3 is 16 amino acids long. CDR3 sequence (DNA): TGTGCCAGCAGCCCACACTCGGAATCTGCTTCGGGGACCCAGTACTTC. It specifies CASSPHSESASGTQYF.

This rearrangement joins TRBV10-3 to TRBJ1-5, with a possible D match to TRBD1 (5 bases). The germline V gene has CDR1 ENHRY and CDR2 SYGVKD. V was pared by 3 bases and J by 2 bases, with 11 bases between. This CDR3 is 15 amino acids long. The CDR3 loop is CAISESNRRNQPQHF. The CDR3 bases are TGTGCCATCAGTGAATCGAACAGGCGCAATCAGCCCCAGCATTTT.

The chain joins TRBV6-1 to TRBJ2-1; 10 bases match TRBD1. Germline V gene sequence: CDR1 MNHNS, CDR2 SASEGT. Unmatched junction bases numbered 3, after V lost 6 bases and J lost 4 bases. The CDR3 contains 14 residues. CDR3 protein: CASSRDRGYNEQFF. The DNA of the CDR3 is TGTGCCAGCAGCCGGGACAGGGGTTACAATGAGCAGTTCTTC.

This chain connects TRBV20-1 to TRBJ2-7; TRBD2 aligns across 9 bases. The germline gives CDR1 DFQATT, CDR2 SNEGSKA (reference sequence). This CDR3 region has 13 residues. V shed 5 bases, J shed 6 bases, and the junction held 8 bases outside the gene matches. The CDR3 reads CSAPGLARSEQYF. The CDR3 DNA follows: TGCAGTGCTCCGGGACTAGCAAGATCCGAGCAGTACTTC.

The J gene is TRBJ2-7, the V gene TRBV28, with D perhaps TRBD1 or TRBD2 (6 bases each). The CDR3 loop spans 12 amino acids. Trimming removed 6 bases from V and 6 bases from J, with 12 bases in between. The germline V gene has CDR1 MDHEN and CDR2 SYDVKM. In DNA, the CDR3 is TGTGCCAGCAGAGGTGGGGGGCGCGAGCAGTACTTC. Translating gives CASRGGGREQYF.

This clonotype has a handful of counts. The gene calls are TRBV20-1 and TRBJ1-1; D not certain. Germline assignment: CDR1 DFQATT and CDR2 SNEGSKA (reference sequence). V was shortened by 3 bases and J by 0 bases, with 11 bases between the two germline ends. The CDR3 is 14 amino acids. The CDR3 DNA reads TGCAGTGCTAGCCCCCCAGGCATGAACACTGAAGCTTTCTTT. As protein: CSASPPGMNTEAFF.

The chain has TRBV18 and TRBJ2-5, with unresolved D. The length of the CDR3 is 15 residues. The V and J ends lost 5 bases and 0 bases respectively, with 13 bases between them. Germline-derived CDR1 and CDR2 are KGHSH and LQKENI. CDR3: CASSELRLDQETQYF. DNA for the CDR3: TGTGCCAGCTCAGAACTCCGGCTAGACCAAGAGACCCAGTACTTC.

This clonotype came up once. The CDR3 loop is CATEKNGGSTDTQYF. The CDR3, as DNA: TGTGCCACCGAAAAAAACGGGGGAAGCACAGATACGCAGTATTTT. This chain links TRBV6-1 with TRBJ2-3; D perhaps matches TRBD2 (6 bases). The V and J ends lost 10 bases and 0 bases respectively, with 17 bases between them. Germline CDR1 is MNHNS and CDR2 is SASEGT. There are 15 residues in the CDR3.